Listed below are T cell receptor beta chains from one sample, sequenced in a study of shared clonotypes between healthy human individuals. Sequencing was performed with immunoSEQ multiplex PCR; in TCRdb, only in-frame clones are kept and a portion is missing. The data show some 740,000 clones, more than 85% seen once. The sequenced material came from naive CD8+ T cells sorted from blood. Receptors originate from a man aged 25-45 years in good health. CDR3s include the opening cysteine and the closing phenylalanine or tryptophan. D genes are given only for firm matches.

TRBD1,TRBJ2-1,TRBV29-1,TGCAGCGTTCCGGGACAGGGGGGCAATGAGCAGTTCTTC,CSVPGQGGNEQFF
TRBD2,TRBJ2-3,TRBV6-8,TGTGCCAGCATCCCCACTAGCGGAAGCTCAGATACGCAGTATTTT,CASIPTSGSSDTQYF
.,TRBJ2-7,TRBV28,TGTGCCAGCAGTTTCAGGGGCCCGACCTCCTACGAGCAGTACTTC,CASSFRGPTSYEQYF
.,TRBJ1-3,TRBV7-2,TGTGCCAGCAGCTTAAGGGAGAACGGAAACACCATATATTTT,CASSLRENGNTIYF
.,TRBJ2-3,TRBV7-9,TGTGCCAGCAGCTTAGCTGCAACTAGCACAGATACGCAGTATTTT,CASSLAATSTDTQYF
TRBD1,TRBJ2-7,TRBV6-1,TGTGCCAGCGAGGGGACAGGGATCGACGAGCAGTACTTC,CASEGTGIDEQYF
TRBD1,TRBJ1-4,TRBV7-8,TGTGCCAGCAGCCTCGGCCCTGGACAGGGCTATGAAAAACTGTTTTTT,CASSLGPGQGYEKLFF
.,TRBJ2-7,TRBV19,TGTGCCAGTTCGGGGGTCGAGCAGTACTTC,CASSGVEQYF
.,TRBJ2-7,TRBV7-6,TGTGCCAGCAGCCTCGAGGGAGGCTACGAGCAGTACTTC,CASSLEGGYEQYF
TRBD1,TRBJ1-5,TRBV5-1,TGCGCCAGCAGGGGGACAGGGGGTAGCAATCAGCCCCAGCATTTT,CASRGTGGSNQPQHF
TRBD2,TRBJ2-2,TRBV2,TGTGCCACCCGACTAGCGGGACGGAACACCGGGGAGCTGTTTTTT,CATRLAGRNTGELFF